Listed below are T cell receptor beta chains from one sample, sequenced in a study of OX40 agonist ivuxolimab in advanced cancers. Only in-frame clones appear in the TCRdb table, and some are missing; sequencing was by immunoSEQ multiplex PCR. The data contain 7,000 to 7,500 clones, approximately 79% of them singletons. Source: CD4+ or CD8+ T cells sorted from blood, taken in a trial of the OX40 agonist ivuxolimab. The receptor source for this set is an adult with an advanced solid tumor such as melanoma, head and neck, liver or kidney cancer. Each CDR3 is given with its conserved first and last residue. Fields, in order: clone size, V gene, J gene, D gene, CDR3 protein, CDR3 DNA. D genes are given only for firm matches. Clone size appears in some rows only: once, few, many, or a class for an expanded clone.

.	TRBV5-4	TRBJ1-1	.	CASSSRDTNTEAFF	TGTGCCAGCAGCAGCCGGGACACCAACACTGAAGCTTTCTTT
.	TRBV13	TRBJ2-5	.	CASSLVGETQYF	TGTGCCAGCAGCTTAGTTGGGGAGACCCAGTACTTC
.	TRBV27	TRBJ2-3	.	CASSLNSGDTQYF	TGTGCCAGCAGTTTAAACTCAGGAGATACGCAGTATTTT
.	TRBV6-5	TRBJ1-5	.	CASSYEGGVPQHF	TGTGCCAGCAGTTACGAAGGCGGTGTGCCCCAGCATTTT
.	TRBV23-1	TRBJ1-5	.	CASSHSLGNQPQHF	TGCGCCAGCAGTCATAGTTTGGGTAATCAGCCCCAGCATTTT
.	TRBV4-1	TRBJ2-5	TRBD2	CASSQGRVSGEETQYF	TGCGCCAGCAGCCAAGGTAGAGTTAGCGGGGAAGAGACCCAGTACTTC
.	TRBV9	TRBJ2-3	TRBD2	CASSVGLGLAGEDTQYF	TGTGCCAGCAGCGTAGGTCTGGGACTAGCGGGGGAGGATACGCAGTATTTT
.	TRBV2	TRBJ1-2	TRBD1	CATLGGQGNYGYTF	TGTGCCACCCTTGGGGGACAGGGGAACTATGGCTACACCTTC
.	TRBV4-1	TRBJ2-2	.	CASSQARVNTGELFF	TGCGCCAGCAGCCAAGCCAGGGTCAACACCGGGGAGCTGTTTTTT
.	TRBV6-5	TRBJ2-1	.	CASSYSNEQFF	TGTGCCAGCAGTTACTCAAATGAGCAGTTCTTC
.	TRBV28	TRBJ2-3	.	CASSETGRADTQYF	TGTGCCAGCAGCGAAACAGGGCGCGCAGATACGCAGTATTTT
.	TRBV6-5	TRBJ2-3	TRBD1	CASSYSGTGGTDTQYF	TGTGCCAGCAGTTACTCTGGGACAGGGGGAACAGATACGCAGTATTTT
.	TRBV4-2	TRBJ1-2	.	CASSPQLTAGTAYGYTF	TGTGCCAGCAGCCCCCAACTAACCGCCGGGACCGCCTATGGCTACACCTTC
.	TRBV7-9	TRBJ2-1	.	CASSLGGGPNEQFF	TGTGCCAGCAGCCTGGGGGGGGGCCCCAATGAGCAGTTCTTC
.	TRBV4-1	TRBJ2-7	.	CASSLRLFGQGIHEQYF	TGCGCCAGCAGCTTACGGCTTTTCGGTCAGGGGATCCACGAGCAGTACTTC
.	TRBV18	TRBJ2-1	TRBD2	CASSPPSSGVGNEQFF	TGTGCCAGCTCACCACCGTCTAGCGGGGTCGGGAATGAGCAGTTCTTC
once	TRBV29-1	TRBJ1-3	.	CSALGAGNTIYF	TGCAGCGCCCTAGGGGCTGGAAACACCATATATTTT
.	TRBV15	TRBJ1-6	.	CATSRDYTDALHF	TGTGCCACCAGCAGAGATTATACAGACGCCCTCCACTTT
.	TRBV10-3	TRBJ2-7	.	CAISPGASYEQYF	TGTGCCATCAGCCCGGGGGCCTCTTACGAGCAGTACTTC
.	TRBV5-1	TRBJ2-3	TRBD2	CASSLEVLAGGRRDTQYF	TGCGCCAGCAGCTTGGAAGTTTTAGCGGGGGGACGAAGAGATACGCAGTATTTT
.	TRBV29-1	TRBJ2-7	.	CSVGLSGRYEQYF	TGCAGCGTTGGGTTATCAGGAAGATACGAGCAGTACTTC
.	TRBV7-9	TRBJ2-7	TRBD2	CASSLGSGEDEQYF	TGTGCCAGCAGCTTAGGTAGCGGGGAGGACGAGCAGTACTTC
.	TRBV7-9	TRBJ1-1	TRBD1	CASRPGQRTEAFF	TGTGCCAGCAGACCGGGACAGCGCACTGAAGCTTTCTTT
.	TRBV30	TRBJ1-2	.	CAWSVGRPRDGYTF	TGTGCCTGGAGTGTAGGCAGGCCCCGGGATGGCTACACCTTC
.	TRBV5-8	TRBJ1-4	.	CASSLGGAWEKLFF	TGTGCCAGCAGCTTGGGTGGGGCTTGGGAAAAACTGTTTTTT
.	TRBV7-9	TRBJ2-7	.	CASSRSSSFYEQYF	TGTGCCAGCAGTCGTAGCAGTTCCTTTTACGAGCAGTACTTC
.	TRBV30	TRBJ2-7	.	CACSQGNEQYF	TGTGCCTGCTCCCAGGGGAACGAGCAGTACTTC
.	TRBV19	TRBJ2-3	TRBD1	CASTAGGPDTQYF	TGTGCCAGTACGGCAGGGGGTCCTGATACGCAGTATTTT
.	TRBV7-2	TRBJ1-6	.	CASSLYAGRYNSPLHF	TGTGCCAGCAGCTTATATGCGGGACGGTATAATTCACCCCTCCACTTT
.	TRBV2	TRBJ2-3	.	CASSEAGLGSGDLWDTQYF	TGTGCCAGCAGTGAAGCGGGTCTGGGTAGTGGAGATTTGTGGGATACGCAGTATTTT
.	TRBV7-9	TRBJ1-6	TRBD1	CASSRVTHRDRAYNSPLHF	TGTGCCAGCAGCCGAGTTACCCACCGGGACAGGGCATATAATTCACCCCTCCACTTT
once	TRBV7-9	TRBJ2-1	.	CASSSGHGAYNEQFF	TGTGCCAGCAGCTCCGGACACGGGGCTTACAATGAGCAGTTCTTC
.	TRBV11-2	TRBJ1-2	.	CASSLPGPPVADGYTF	TGTGCCAGCAGCTTGCCCGGGCCCCCCGTCGCGGATGGCTACACCTTC
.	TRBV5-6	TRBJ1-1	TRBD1	CASSLTGGTEAFF	TGTGCCAGCAGCTTAACAGGGGGGACTGAAGCTTTCTTT
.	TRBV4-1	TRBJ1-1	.	CASSVPGPEAFF	TGCGCCAGCAGCGTACCGGGTCCTGAAGCTTTCTTT
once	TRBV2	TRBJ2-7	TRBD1	CASSEIGFLPGQGLYEQYF	TGTGCCAGCAGTGAAATCGGTTTCTTGCCGGGACAGGGGCTCTACGAGCAGTACTTC
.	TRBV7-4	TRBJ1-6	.	CASSPPNSPLHF	TGTGCCAGCAGCCCCCCGAATTCACCCCTCCACTTT
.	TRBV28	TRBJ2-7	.	CTSSFPRRAYEQYF	TGTACCAGCAGTTTCCCTCGCAGAGCCTACGAGCAGTACTTC
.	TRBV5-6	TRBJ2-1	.	CASSLAGGLDNEQFF	TGTGCCAGCAGCTTGGCCGGTGGGCTAGACAATGAGCAGTTCTTC
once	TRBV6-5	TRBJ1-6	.	CASSSNSPLHF	TGTGCCAGCAGTTCGAATTCACCCCTCCACTTT
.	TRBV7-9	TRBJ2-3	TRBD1	CASSLPTGTDTQYF	TGTGCCAGCAGCCTACCGACAGGGACAGATACGCAGTATTTT
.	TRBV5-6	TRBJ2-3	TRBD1	CASSDTGGADTQYF	TGTGCCAGCAGCGACACAGGGGGCGCAGATACGCAGTATTTT
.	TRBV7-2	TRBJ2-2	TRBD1	CASSLTTGGSTGELFF	TGTGCCAGCAGCTTAACAACAGGGGGTAGTACCGGGGAGCTGTTTTTT
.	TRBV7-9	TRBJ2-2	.	CVTVTRPPATGELFF	TGTGTCACCGTAACCCGACCCCCAGCGACCGGGGAGCTGTTTTTT
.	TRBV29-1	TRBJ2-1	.	CSVELRDWEQFF	TGCAGCGTTGAACTCAGGGATTGGGAGCAGTTCTTC
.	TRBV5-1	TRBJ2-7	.	CASSLGTSTSGPRYEQYF	TGCGCCAGCAGCTTAGGCACTAGTACCTCGGGACCTCGGTACGAGCAGTACTTC
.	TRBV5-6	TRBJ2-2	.	CASSSGDTNTGELFF	TGTGCCAGCAGCTCGGGGGACACGAACACCGGGGAGCTGTTTTTT
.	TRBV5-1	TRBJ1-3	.	CASSLGQISGNTIYF	TGCGCCAGCAGCTTAGGACAGATCTCTGGAAACACCATATATTTT
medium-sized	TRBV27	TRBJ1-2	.	CASSQTERGNYGYTF	TGTGCCAGCAGTCAGACAGAACGAGGGAACTATGGCTACACCTTC
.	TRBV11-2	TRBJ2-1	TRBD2	CASTGGAKELGEQFF	TGTGCCAGCACGGGGGGGGCCAAGGAGTTAGGTGAGCAGTTCTTC
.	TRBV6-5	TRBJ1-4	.	CASSHGTATNEKLFF	TGTGCCAGCAGTCACGGGACGGCAACTAATGAAAAACTGTTTTTT
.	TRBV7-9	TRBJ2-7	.	CAIDQGGDEQYF	TGTGCCATCGACCAGGGTGGCGACGAGCAGTACTTC
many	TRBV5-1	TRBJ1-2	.	CASSLVGEGLDGYTF	TGCGCCAGCAGCTTGGTAGGGGAGGGGCTCGATGGCTACACCTTC